Listed here are 25 T cell receptor beta chains from one sample, sequenced in a study of T cells in Graves' hyperthyroidism and ophthalmopathy. Amplification targeted TCR beta CDR3 regions from RNA transcripts. Carried out on the TCR CDR3, a first-round RT-PCR used the HTBI primer set. Each CDR3 protein gets one entry after TCRdb re-called the multiplex PCR reads with MiXCR. The table has more than 300,000 distinct CDR3 sequences, roughly 20% seen once. The material sequenced was blood. These TCRs come from a man between 18 and 35 years old with Graves' ophthalmopathy.

The table lists this clonotype with many counts. This chain joins TRBV11-2 and TRBJ2-4; D call uncertain. Germline lookup yields CDR1 SGHAT and CDR2 FQNNGV. Trimming left V 1 base short and J 9 bases short, with 10 bases between. The CDR3 extends over 13 amino acids. The CDR3 spells CASSLAQNGIQYF. CDR3 in DNA: TGTGCCAGCAGCTTAGCCCAAAATGGCATTCAGTACTTC. The entire variable domain, with the rest obtained from reference TRBV11-2 and TRBJ2-4, is as follows: EAGVAQSPRYKIIEKRQSVAFWCNPISGHATLYWYQQILGQGPKLLIQFQNNGVVDDSQLPKDRFSAERLKGVDSTLKIQPAKLEDSAVYLCASSLAQNGIQYFGAGTRLSVL.

This clonotype was detected only a few times. V and J are TRBV28 and TRBJ1-5, with a possible D match to TRBD1 (6 bases). V lost 5 bases and J 6 bases, leaving 23 bases between the germline ends. Germline CDR1 is MDHEN and CDR2 is SYDVKM. The CDR3 consists of 17 residues. The CDR3 bases are TGTGCCAGCAGTCCAACAGGGACCCCCGTCTCCGGTCAGCCCCAGCATTTT. It is translated as CASSPTGTPVSGQPQHF.

This clonotype occurred a few times. This chain connects TRBV10-3 to TRBJ1-2, with 8 positions matching TRBD1. The CDR3 has 15 amino acids. CDR1 ENHRY and CDR2 SYGVKD come from the germline V gene. The V gene end was trimmed by 4 bases and the J gene end by 7 bases; junction bases not matched to a gene: 11. Written as DNA, the CDR3 is TGTGCCATCAGTGGTGCTGGACAGGGCTTCGCTGGCTACACCTTC. As protein: CAISGAGQGFAGYTF.

This clonotype was picked up many times. The V call is TRBV11-3, the J call TRBJ2-3, with TRBD1 as a possible D gene (5 bases). The germline gives CDR1 SGHNT, CDR2 YENEEA. Trimming took 3 bases from V and 2 from J, leaving 12 bases between them. The CDR3 runs to 15 residues. The CDR3 DNA reads as TGTGCCAGCAGCTTTCAGGGATTGGACACAGATACGCAGTATTTT. Translation gives CASSFQGLDTDTQYF.

This clonotype appeared a few times. A much larger clone differs by one base, so this may be a read error. The chain employs TRBV18 and TRBJ1-5, with unresolved D. There are 13 residues in the CDR3. CDR1 and CDR2 from the germline V gene are KGHSH and LQKENI. The CDR3 sequence is CANSPYSNQPQHF. CDR3 coding DNA: TGTGCCAACTCACCCTATAGCAATCAGCCCCAGCATTTT.

The chain carries TRBV15 and TRBJ1-2; possible D gene TRBD1, 6 bases. Germline-derived CDR1 and CDR2 are LNHNV and YYDKDF (reference sequence). Trimming left V 0 bases short and J 8 bases short, with 16 bases between. This CDR3 has 15 amino acids. The CDR3 DNA reads TGTGCCACCAGCAGAGACCGGACCTACAGGGTCGGCTACACCTTC. This encodes CATSRDRTYRVGYTF.

The V gene is TRBV7-3, the J gene TRBJ2-1; TRBD2 matches at 14 bases. V lost 5 bases to trimming and J lost 11 bases; unmatched junction nucleotides: 11. This CDR3 region has 16 residues. From germline, CDR1 is SGHTA and CDR2 FQGTGA. DNA of the CDR3: TGTGCCAGCAGCGAAACCGGGACTAGCGGGGGCGGGAAGCAGTTCTTC. The encoded protein is CASSETGTSGGGKQFF.

The table lists this clonotype with many counts. V usage is TRBV7-6 and J usage is TRBJ2-1; D perhaps matches TRBD1 (5 bases). Trimming pared 5 bases from V and 7 bases from J, leaving 9 bases between. This CDR3 has 12 amino acids. Germline V lookup: CDR1 SGHVS, CDR2 FNYEAQ. The DNA for the CDR3 is TGTGCCAGCAGCGACGGACATAATGAGCAGTTCTTC. It is translated as CASSDGHNEQFF.

This clonotype has just a few counts. Just one base apart from a much larger clone, this may be a read error. The chain has TRBV20-1 and TRBJ1-1, with 8 nucleotides matching TRBD1. Germline CDR1 reads DFQATT; CDR2 reads SNEGSKA (reference sequence). V shed 5 bases, J shed 1 base, and the junction held 0 bases outside the gene matches. CDR3 size: 12 residues. The CDR3 sequence: CSAGTGNTEAFF. The CDR3, as DNA: TGCAGTGCTGGGACAGGGAACACTGAAGCTTTCTTT.

This clonotype has more than one count but fewer than ten. The rearrangement links TRBV6-1 to TRBJ1-5; D gene uncertain. CDR1 MNHNS and CDR2 SASEGT come from the germline V gene. Trimming removed 5 bases from V and 5 bases from J, with 4 bases in between. This CDR3 contains 11 residues. CDR3 nucleotide sequence: TGTGCCAGCAGTAATTATCAGCCCCAGCATTTT. This translates into CASSNYQPQHF.

This clonotype occurred many times. The CDR3 here is CASSKRVYNEQFF. The CDR3 DNA reads as TGTGCCAGCAGTAAACGAGTCTACAATGAGCAGTTCTTC. The gene calls are TRBV7-6 and TRBJ2-1; D is undetermined. Looked up from germline, CDR1 is SGHVS and CDR2 is FNYEAQ. CDR3 length: 13 amino acids. V gave up 6 bases and J gave up 3 bases, with 9 bases separating them.

The rearrangement joins TRBV7-2 to TRBJ2-6; the D gene is possibly TRBD1 (5 bases). V lost 5 bases and J 0 bases, leaving 14 bases between the germline ends. In germline, CDR1 is SGHTA, CDR2 FQGNSA. The CDR3 spans 17 residues. CDR3 sequence reads: CASSPRPQGSGANVLTF. CDR3 nucleotide sequence: TGTGCCAGCAGCCCCCGACCGCAGGGCTCTGGGGCCAACGTCCTGACTTTC.

This clonotype was seen repeatedly, ten times or more. V and J are TRBV6-1 and TRBJ2-2; perhaps TRBD1 as D (6 bases). The CDR3 has 13 amino acids. The germline gives CDR1 MNHNS, CDR2 SASEGT. The V gene lost 5 bases and the J gene lost 4 bases, with 8 bases spanning the gap. CDR3 in DNA: TGTGCCAGCAGTAGGACAGTCACCGGGGAGCTGTTTTTT. This sequence encodes CASSRTVTGELFF.

A remark on this clonotype: A much larger clonotype is one base distant, so this may be a read error. The chain recombines TRBV27 with TRBJ2-7; the D gene is possibly TRBD2 (7 bases). CDR1 is MNHEY and CDR2 is SMNVEV in the germline V gene (reference sequence). Trimming cost V 6 bases and J 3 bases, with 18 bases left between them. This CDR3 spans 15 amino acids. In nucleotides, the CDR3 is TGTGCCAGCAGACTTTTAGGGGGGGAGAGCTACGAGCAGTACTTC. This translates into CASRLLGGESYEQYF.

This clonotype was detected many times. The chain carries TRBV7-8 and TRBJ1-2; tentative D call: TRBD1 (5 bases). This CDR3 contains 17 residues. Trimming shortened V by 4 bases and J by 0 bases, and 18 bases separated the two germline ends. Germline CDR1 is SGHVS and CDR2 is FQNEAQ. Here the CDR3 DNA reads TGTGCCAGCAGCTCGACGGTCCCAGGGCCTCCTAACTATGGCTACACCTTC. Protein: CASSSTVPGPPNYGYTF.

Turning to this clonotype: The junction departs from germline at one end; a sequencing error may be responsible. The genes are TRBV5-1 and TRBJ2-1; D may be TRBD1 or TRBD2 (6 bases each). The germline gives CDR1 SGHRS, CDR2 YFSETQ. This CDR3 spans 13 amino acids. CDR3: CAGSLEGGNEQFF. Here the CDR3 DNA reads TGCGCCGGCAGCTTGGAGGGGGGAAATGAGCAGTTCTTC.

The V gene is TRBV5-1, the J gene TRBJ1-6; TRBD1 agrees at 10 bases. V was clipped by 0 bases and J by 8 bases; unmatched bases: 5. The CDR3 sequence is 16 residues long. Germline V gene sequence: CDR1 SGHRS, CDR2 YFSETQ. This chain's CDR3 is CASSLGTGGLDSPLHF. CDR3 bases: TGCGCCAGCAGCTTGGGGACAGGGGGTCTTGATTCACCCCTCCACTTT.

The J gene is TRBJ1-2, the V gene TRBV5-4, with a tentative D call TRBD1 (5 bases). Trimming took off 3 bases at V and 2 bases at J, with 11 bases between the two ends. Germline V gene lookup returns CDR1 SGHNT and CDR2 YYREEE (reference sequence). The length of the CDR3 is 14 residues. As DNA, the CDR3 is TGTGCCAGCAGCTCCGGGGGACGGAACTATGGCTACACCTTC. Translation: CASSSGGRNYGYTF.

This clonotype was picked up a small number of times. This chain connects TRBV20-1 to TRBJ1-2, with unresolved D. Trimming took off 0 bases at V and 0 bases at J, with 14 bases between the two ends. CDR1 is DFQATT and CDR2 is SNEGSKA in the germline V gene (reference sequence). This CDR3 is built from 16 residues. The CDR3 loop is CSARDYKGAANYGYTF. CDR3 nucleotides: TGCAGTGCTAGAGATTATAAAGGCGCGGCTAACTATGGCTACACCTTC.

This clonotype has ten or more counts. CDR3 sequence: CASSPEQSARTEAFF. The CDR3 DNA is TGCGCCAGCAGCCCCGAACAAAGCGCACGGACTGAAGCTTTCTTT. The chain joins TRBV5-1 to TRBJ1-1; no clear D. From germline, CDR1 is SGHRS and CDR2 YFSETQ. The CDR3 sequence is 15 residues long. Trimming removed 4 bases at V and 5 bases at J, with 18 bases between.

This clonotype was recorded a few times. Just one base apart from a much larger clone, this may be a read error. This chain links TRBV11-2 with TRBJ2-1, with 9 bases identical to TRBD1. CDR1 is SGHAT and CDR2 is FQNNGV in the germline V gene. The CDR3 length is 15 residues. The CDR3 DNA sequence: TGTGCCAGCAGCAGATCCGGGACAGGGTTAAATGGGCAGTTCTTC. Translated: CASSRSGTGLNGQFF.

The rearrangement links TRBV7-2 to TRBJ1-1, with D maybe TRBD1 (6 bases). This CDR3 spans 15 amino acids. Germline V lookup: CDR1 SGHTA, CDR2 FQGNSA. Between the trimmed V and J ends, which lost 6 bases and 0 bases, there was a span of 14 bases. For the CDR3, the DNA is TGTGCCAGCAGGTCCTCGGGGGCTCTGAACACTGAAGCTTTCTTT. As protein: CASRSSGALNTEAFF.

The chain recombines TRBV7-2 with TRBJ1-1; no reliable D call. This CDR3 contains 13 residues. Per germline, CDR1 SGHTA and CDR2 FQGNSA. V shed 2 bases and J shed 9 bases, with 13 bases lying between them. The CDR3 sequence is CASSLKVGAQAFF. The CDR3 bases are TGTGCCAGCAGCTTAAAAGTGGGAGCCCAAGCTTTCTTT.

V gene TRBV19 combines with J gene TRBJ1-3, with D perhaps TRBD1 (5 bases). The length of the CDR3 is 15 residues. Trimming took off 3 bases at V and 4 bases at J, with 13 bases between the two ends. Germline V CDR1 and CDR2: LNHDA, SQIVND (reference sequence). In DNA, the CDR3 is TGTGCCAGTAGTATCTCCGGGACTGTCGGAAACACCATATATTTT. Protein product: CASSISGTVGNTIYF.

This clonotype appeared a few times. This sequence joins TRBV6-1 and TRBJ1-2, with D maybe TRBD1 (6 bases). The CDR3 has 12 amino acids. V shed 6 bases and J shed 8 bases, with 13 bases lying between them. The V gene's germline CDR1 is MNHNS and CDR2 SASEGT. CDR3 residues: CASSTGQRGYTF. DNA for the CDR3: TGTGCCAGCAGCACCGGACAGCGCGGCTACACCTTC.